Listed below are T cell receptor beta chains from one sample, sequenced in a study of blood T cell repertoires in COVID-19. Clones were sequenced by immunoSEQ multiplex PCR, and TCRdb holds only the in-frame ones, with some missing. The sample lists approximately 170,000 clones; roughly 85% were seen once. Source material: peripheral blood. The source is a woman of 80 years or more with active or convalescent COVID-19. Each CDR3 is given with its conserved first and last residue. Each record gives: J gene, V gene, CDR3 protein.

J gene: TRBJ1-2; V gene: TRBV20-1; CDR3 protein: CSAPRAGGLTF
J gene: TRBJ2-7; V gene: TRBV2; CDR3 protein: CASSGRDRGYEQYF
J gene: TRBJ2-7; V gene: TRBV15; CDR3 protein: CATSRDIREGEQYF
J gene: TRBJ2-3; V gene: TRBV25-1; CDR3 protein: CASSESGRAGADTQYF
J gene: TRBJ2-1; V gene: TRBV5-1; CDR3 protein: CASSWSSGSRNEQFF
J gene: TRBJ2-7; V gene: TRBV6-5; CDR3 protein: CASSLQGATYEQYF
J gene: TRBJ1-1; V gene: TRBV5-8; CDR3 protein: CASSLEVGVGNTEAFF
J gene: TRBJ1-4; V gene: TRBV19; CDR3 protein: CASTPRQGTNEKLFF
J gene: TRBJ1-5; V gene: TRBV6-5; CDR3 protein: CASIAGPYSNQPQHF
J gene: TRBJ1-2; V gene: TRBV7-2; CDR3 protein: CASSLGQGNYGYTF
J gene: TRBJ1-5; V gene: TRBV30; CDR3 protein: CAWSIGRDQPQHF
J gene: TRBJ2-2; V gene: TRBV18; CDR3 protein: CASSPVLLANTGELFF
J gene: TRBJ2-1; V gene: TRBV7-6; CDR3 protein: CASSPASAERYNEQFF
J gene: TRBJ2-1; V gene: TRBV19; CDR3 protein: CASRSLPGLGYNEQFF
J gene: TRBJ2-6; V gene: TRBV4-1; CDR3 protein: CASSQEPPEVAGVSGANVLTF
J gene: TRBJ2-7; V gene: TRBV7-8; CDR3 protein: CASSLMPLADTYEQYF
J gene: TRBJ1-2; V gene: TRBV16; CDR3 protein: CASSQSVTDRRFNGYTF
J gene: TRBJ1-2; V gene: TRBV7-9; CDR3 protein: CASSFLGNGYTF
J gene: TRBJ2-7; V gene: TRBV15; CDR3 protein: CATSRDRVRISYEQYF
J gene: TRBJ2-1; V gene: TRBV2; CDR3 protein: CASTRQGATAGVNEQFF
J gene: TRBJ2-3; V gene: TRBV5-1; CDR3 protein: CASSLGRTGVTDTQYF
J gene: TRBJ2-7; V gene: TRBV30; CDR3 protein: CAWKDSGQVEYF
J gene: TRBJ2-1; V gene: TRBV28; CDR3 protein: CASSSPSAMARNEQFF
J gene: TRBJ2-2; V gene: TRBV10-1; CDR3 protein: CASRPGVSGELFF
J gene: TRBJ2-2; V gene: TRBV21-1; CDR3 protein: CASSKGQGRTGELFF
J gene: TRBJ2-7; V gene: TRBV10-3; CDR3 protein: CAISPTALEGYEQYF
J gene: TRBJ1-2; V gene: TRBV10-3; CDR3 protein: CAISVGDRRVGYGYTF
J gene: TRBJ1-2; V gene: TRBV18; CDR3 protein: CASSPQRSRQGADYTF
J gene: TRBJ1-2; V gene: TRBV5-1; CDR3 protein: CASSPAGGPNYGYTF
J gene: TRBJ1-2; V gene: TRBV3-1/TRBV3-2; CDR3 protein: CASSQGITENYGYTF
J gene: TRBJ1-5; V gene: TRBV5-5; CDR3 protein: CASSIGQGYQPQHF
J gene: TRBJ1-2; V gene: TRBV3-1/TRBV3-2; CDR3 protein: CASSQVGARNYGYTF
J gene: TRBJ2-7; V gene: TRBV6-5; CDR3 protein: CASERRLPTYEQYF
J gene: TRBJ2-2; V gene: TRBV2; CDR3 protein: CASRGTGGAAGELFF
J gene: TRBJ1-1; V gene: TRBV19; CDR3 protein: CASRRTGKGTEAFF
J gene: TRBJ2-3; V gene: TRBV7-9; CDR3 protein: CASSSTSTDTQYF
J gene: TRBJ2-5; V gene: TRBV2; CDR3 protein: CASTLDRETQYF
J gene: TRBJ1-1; V gene: TRBV21-1; CDR3 protein: CASKGGTGSRTEAFF
J gene: TRBJ1-5; V gene: TRBV4-1; CDR3 protein: CASSHVGQGVGQPQHF
J gene: TRBJ2-3; V gene: TRBV10-3; CDR3 protein: CAISDLAGAPTDTQYF
J gene: TRBJ1-2; V gene: TRBV5-5; CDR3 protein: CASSSTGIYGGGYTF
J gene: TRBJ2-1; V gene: TRBV13; CDR3 protein: CASSPRPGTYNEQFF
J gene: TRBJ2-7; V gene: TRBV5-8; CDR3 protein: CASSLGRSEQYF
J gene: TRBJ1-5; V gene: TRBV11-2; CDR3 protein: CASSLTGQFNQPQHF
J gene: TRBJ2-1; V gene: TRBV14; CDR3 protein: CASSLWAGASYNEQFF
J gene: TRBJ2-3; V gene: TRBV25-1; CDR3 protein: CASSEQGPDTQYF
J gene: TRBJ1-1; V gene: TRBV6-4; CDR3 protein: CASSESGGYTEAFF
J gene: TRBJ1-5; V gene: TRBV19; CDR3 protein: CASSWGQGYNQPQHF
J gene: TRBJ1-5; V gene: TRBV7-2; CDR3 protein: CASSDTGFVGNQPQHF
J gene: TRBJ1-1; V gene: TRBV10-3; CDR3 protein: CAMKGQGAGTEAFF
J gene: TRBJ1-2; V gene: TRBV27; CDR3 protein: CASRSREDYGYTF
J gene: TRBJ2-7; V gene: TRBV9; CDR3 protein: CASSVRDRGFYEQYF
J gene: TRBJ2-3; V gene: TRBV9; CDR3 protein: CASSGGTTSTDTQYF
J gene: TRBJ1-1; V gene: TRBV18; CDR3 protein: CASSPDRVNTEAFF
J gene: TRBJ1-1; V gene: TRBV6-5; CDR3 protein: CASSQGGQTEAFF
J gene: TRBJ2-3; V gene: TRBV5-4; CDR3 protein: CASSLGTSGSTDTQYF
J gene: TRBJ1-1; V gene: TRBV30; CDR3 protein: CAWSDVNGEAFF